This is a list of T cell receptor beta chains from one sample in a study of patients and donors after allogeneic stem cell transplantation. TCRdb analysed the RT-PCR reads with MiXCR anew, one entry per CDR3 protein. The sample lists over 400,000 distinct CDR3 sequences; 16% were seen once. Sequencing was done on a sample of blood, either unsorted or a sorted T cell fraction (not recorded which). Every receptor here comes from a human donor who was either an allogeneic HSCT recipient or a stem cell or donor lymphocyte infusion donor (not recorded which). It is not recorded whose cells these are; they may come from a transplant donor. The CDR3 runs from the conserved cysteine through the conserved F or W. D genes are given only for firm matches. Size tells how often a clone was seen (once, few, many) or the class of an expanded clone, and some rows leave it out.

cdr3_aa	cdr3_nt	d_call	clone_size	j_call	v_call
CSARDRLIVYEQYF	TGCAGTGCTAGAGATCGTCTGATTGTTTACGAGCAGTACTTC	.	few	TRBJ2-7	TRBV20-1
CASSVGTGGSIQYF	TGTGCCAGCAGCGTAGGGACAGGGGGCTCCATTCAGTACTTC	TRBD1	.	TRBJ2-4	TRBV9
CASSRPYNEQFF	TGTGCCAGCAGTAGGCCCTACAATGAGCAGTTCTTC	.	few	TRBJ2-1	TRBV27
CASSRGKQGAVNTIYF	TGTGCCAGCAGCCGGGGAAAACAGGGCGCAGTTAACACCATATATTTT	.	few	TRBJ1-3	TRBV12-3/TRBV12-4
CASSYATGYGAFF	TGTGCCAGCAGTTACGCGACAGGATACGGAGCTTTCTTT	.	many	TRBJ1-1	TRBV6-5
CACGEIFGELFF	TGTGCCTGCGGGGAAATCTTCGGGGAGCTGTTTTTT	.	few	TRBJ2-2	TRBV30
CASSLQGRGNLHYGYTF	TGCGCCAGCAGCTTACAGGGAAGAGGGAATCTTCACTATGGCTACACCTTC	.	few	TRBJ1-2	TRBV5-1
CASSSDRDRQETQYF	TGTGCCAGCAGTTCCGATCGGGACAGACAAGAGACCCAGTACTTC	TRBD1	.	TRBJ2-5	TRBV12-3/TRBV12-4
CASSPGGGDYTF	TGTGCCAGCAGTCCTGGCGGGGGAGACTACACCTTC	.	few	TRBJ1-2	TRBV7-3
CAWSMRLAGGRGDTQYF	TGTGCCTGGAGTATGCGACTAGCGGGGGGGCGCGGAGATACGCAGTATTTT	TRBD2	.	TRBJ2-3	TRBV30
CASCREGSSTGELFF	TGTGCCAGCTGTCGTGAGGGGAGTAGCACCGGGGAGCTGTTTTTT	.	few	TRBJ2-2	TRBV2
CASRRSAYNEQFF	TGTGCCAGCAGAAGGAGTGCCTACAATGAGCAGTTCTTC	.	few	TRBJ2-1	TRBV6-2/TRBV6-3
CAWSPKNSRSEQYF	TGTGCCTGGAGCCCGAAGAACTCGAGGTCGGAGCAGTACTTC	.	.	TRBJ2-7	TRBV30
CASSILGTNTGELFF	TGTGCCAGTAGTATACTAGGGACTAACACCGGGGAGCTGTTTTTT	.	few	TRBJ2-2	TRBV19
CASSIGGRGDTQYF	TGTGCCAGCAGCATCGGGGGACGGGGAGATACGCAGTATTTT	.	.	TRBJ2-3	TRBV7-6
CASSKRDREGLTEAFF	TGTGCCAGCAGCAAACGGGACAGGGAGGGCCTCACTGAAGCTTTCTTT	TRBD1	few	TRBJ1-1	TRBV7-6
CASSQRDRNSPLHF	TGTGCCAGCAGCCAACGGGACAGGAATTCACCCCTCCACTTT	TRBD1	many	TRBJ1-6	TRBV3-1
CASSPGRGDNEQFF	TGTGCCAGCAGCCCGGGACGAGGGGACAATGAGCAGTTCTTC	.	.	TRBJ2-1	TRBV7-9
CASSLWGTRLQETQYF	TGCGCCAGCAGCTTGTGGGGGACTAGACTCCAAGAGACCCAGTACTTC	TRBD2	.	TRBJ2-5	TRBV5-1
CSAAGTGPSDTQYF	TGCAGTGCTGCCGGGACAGGGCCCTCAGATACGCAGTATTTT	TRBD1	few	TRBJ2-3	TRBV20-1
CASSPRLGQRRPYEQYF	TGTGCCAGCAGCCCTCGACTTGGACAGCGACGACCCTACGAGCAGTACTTC	.	.	TRBJ2-7	TRBV3-1
CASSETGAEAFF	TGTGCCAGCAGTGAAACAGGGGCTGAAGCTTTCTTT	TRBD1	many	TRBJ1-1	TRBV6-1
CASNSGLAGGPGTGELFF	TGCGCCAGCAACTCCGGACTAGCGGGAGGACCCGGCACCGGGGAGCTGTTTTTT	TRBD2	few	TRBJ2-2	TRBV5-1
CASRIIGGGDTQYF	TGCGCCAGCAGAATCATCGGGGGTGGAGATACGCAGTATTTT	.	few	TRBJ2-3	TRBV5-1
CASSFLSGARMSYEQYF	TGTGCCAGCAGCTTCCTCTCAGGGGCGAGGATGAGCTACGAGCAGTACTTC	.	.	TRBJ2-7	TRBV7-2
CSASGRASYEQYF	TGCAGTGCTAGCGGGAGGGCCAGCTACGAGCAGTACTTC	TRBD2	few	TRBJ2-7	TRBV20-1
CASGYPREGQGNTEAFF	TGTGCTAGTGGCTACCCCCGTGAGGGCCAGGGGAACACTGAAGCTTTCTTT	.	few	TRBJ1-1	TRBV12-5
CASRLKGITGELFF	TGTGCCAGCAGACTAAAGGGGATCACCGGGGAGCTGTTTTTT	.	.	TRBJ2-2	TRBV6-1
CASSLGTSGRALETQYF	TGTGCCAGCAGCTTAGGGACTAGCGGGAGGGCTTTGGAGACCCAGTACTTC	TRBD2	.	TRBJ2-5	TRBV11-2
CASGSTKRKETQYF	TGTGCCAGCGGATCAACAAAGCGGAAAGAGACCCAGTACTTC	.	many	TRBJ2-5	TRBV21-1
CASSQLRGPGDTQYF	TGTGCCAGCAGCCAATTACGGGGGCCGGGAGATACGCAGTATTTT	.	many	TRBJ2-3	TRBV4-2
CASSLRASGNSYNEQFF	TGTGCCAGCAGTTTAAGGGCTAGCGGGAACTCCTACAATGAGCAGTTCTTC	TRBD2	.	TRBJ2-1	TRBV27
CASREDIYEQYF	TGTGCCAGCAGGGAAGACATCTACGAGCAGTACTTC	.	.	TRBJ2-7	TRBV2
CASSVESYNEQFF	TGTGCCAGCAGCGTAGAATCCTACAATGAGCAGTTCTTC	.	few	TRBJ2-1	TRBV9
CSVGRGTYNEQFF	TGCAGCGTTGGGCGGGGGACCTACAATGAGCAGTTCTTC	TRBD2	.	TRBJ2-1	TRBV29-1
CASSRRDRVKGYTF	TGTGCCAGCAGTCGCCGGGACAGGGTTAAGGGCTACACCTTC	TRBD1	few	TRBJ1-2	TRBV6-1
CASSHRMNTEAFF	TGTGCCAGCAGCCACCGCATGAACACTGAAGCTTTCTTT	.	few	TRBJ1-1	TRBV6-1
CASSKYRAGDQQFF	TGTGCCAGCAGCAAATACAGGGCCGGCGATCAGCAGTTCTTC	.	few	TRBJ2-1	TRBV3-1
CASSLGVPTGELFF	TGTGCCAGCAGTTTAGGGGTCCCCACCGGGGAGCTGTTTTTT	.	many	TRBJ2-2	TRBV12-3/TRBV12-4
CASSSPGGEVHF	TGTGCCAGCAGCTCCCCCGGAGGGGAGGTACATTTT	.	few	TRBJ1-5	TRBV7-9